The source of this TCR beta chain is a study of blood T cell repertoires in COVID-19. The overall study: T cells, B-cell-depleted T cells, or PBMCs provided the cDNA or gDNA that served as material.

CDR3 length: 15 amino acids. Looked up from germline, CDR1 is SGHRS and CDR2 is YFSETQ. Trimming took off 3 bases at V and 6 bases at J, with 15 bases between the two ends. The data were produced by immunoSEQ multiplex PCR, yet TCRdb's version contains in-frame clones alone and is incomplete. Among about 280,000 clones listed, around 80% were seen once. The material sequenced was PBMCs or T cells enriched from blood (not recorded which). The gene calls are TRBV5-1 and TRBJ2-2; a possible D gene is TRBD2 (6 bases). The clonotype was recovered from a man aged 35-49 years who had been exposed to COVID-19. CDR3 bases: TGCGCCAGCAGCTGGGGGGATACACAGCCCGGGGAGCTGTTTTTT. Translation gives CASSWGDTQPGELFF.